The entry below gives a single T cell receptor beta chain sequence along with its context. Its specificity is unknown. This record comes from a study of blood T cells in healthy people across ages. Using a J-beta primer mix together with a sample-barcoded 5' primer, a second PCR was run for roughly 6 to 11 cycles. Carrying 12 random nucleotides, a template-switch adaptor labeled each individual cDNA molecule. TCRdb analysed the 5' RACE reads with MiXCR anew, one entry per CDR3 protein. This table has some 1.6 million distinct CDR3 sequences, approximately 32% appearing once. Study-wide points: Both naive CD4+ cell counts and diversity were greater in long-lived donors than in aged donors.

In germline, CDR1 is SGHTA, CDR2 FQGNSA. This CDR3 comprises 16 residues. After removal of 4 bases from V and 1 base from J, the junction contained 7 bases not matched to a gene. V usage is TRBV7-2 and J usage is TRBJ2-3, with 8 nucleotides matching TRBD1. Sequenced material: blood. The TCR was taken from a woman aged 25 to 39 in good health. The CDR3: CASSSSGGLRTDTQYF. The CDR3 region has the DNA TGTGCCAGCAGCTCTTCAGGGGGCTTACGCACAGATACGCAGTATTTT.